One sample yielded the 26 T cell receptor beta chains listed below, sequenced in a study of T cell repertoires in cytomegalovirus infection. The antigens these receptors bind are not known. TCRdb re-called the reads through MiXCR, storing one row per CDR3 protein. The table includes around 900,000 distinct CDR3 sequences, around 29% detected once. Sequenced here: cultured CD8+ T cells from PBMCs, sampled from culture after CMV antigen stimulation. These TCRs come from a human donor in good health (CMV status not recorded). Some clones in this sample may be carry-over from other donors' samples.

The DNA for the CDR3 is TGTGCCAGCAGCGTAGGACCTGGTATGGATGAGCAGTTCTTC. Translated, it gives CASSVGPGMDEQFF. The gene calls are TRBV9 and TRBJ2-1; D remains ambiguous. The length of the CDR3 is 14 residues. Germline V gene lookup returns CDR1 SGDLS and CDR2 YYNGEE. V was cut by 0 bases and J by 8 bases, with 12 bases left in between.

This clonotype was observed at least ten times. The V and J genes are TRBV6-5 and TRBJ1-2; D is possibly TRBD1 (6 bases). CDR1 and CDR2 from the germline V gene are MNHEY and SVGAGI. This CDR3 has 13 amino acids. The germline V and J ends were trimmed by 2 bases and 7 bases, with 11 bases remaining between them. CDR3 bases: TGTGCCAGCAGTTACAGCAGGGGAGGTGGCTACACCTTC. The encoded protein is CASSYSRGGGYTF.

J is TRBJ2-7 and V is TRBV4-1; no firm D call. Deletions cut 0 bases from V and 4 bases from J, with 10 bases between. This CDR3 is built from 14 residues. The germline V gene has CDR1 MGHRA and CDR2 YSYEKL. This CDR3 reads CASSQEWGFYEQYF. CDR3 sequence (DNA): TGCGCCAGCAGCCAAGAGTGGGGTTTTTACGAGCAGTACTTC.

Regarding this clonotype: Since a much larger clone is just one base distant, this may be a read error. The rearrangement uses TRBV7-2 and TRBJ2-1, with D hard to call. Germline CDR1 and CDR2: SGHTA and FQGNSA. The CDR3 has 15 amino acids. The V gene lost 5 bases and the J gene lost 8 bases, with 19 bases spanning the gap. The CDR3 here is CASSPEWTPLHEQFF. The CDR3 DNA follows: TGTGCCAGCAGCCCCGAGTGGACGCCCCTGCATGAGCAGTTCTTC.

Note on this clonotype: A much larger clone is a single base away; this may be a read error. The chain uses TRBV12-3 or TRBV12-4 and TRBJ1-2; D gene uncertain. This CDR3 comprises 13 residues. CDR3 in DNA: TGTACCAGCAGTTTCGGGCAGCCAAATGGCTACACCTTC. It yields the protein CTSSFGQPNGYTF.

This clonotype was counted only a few times. CDR3 in DNA: TGTGCCAGTACCCAGAACACTGAAGCTTTCTTT. Translated, it gives CASTQNTEAFF. The chain links TRBV19 to TRBJ1-1; D remains ambiguous. The V gene's germline CDR1 is LNHDA and CDR2 SQIVND (reference sequence). CDR3 size: 11 residues. V was shortened by 7 bases and J by 1 base, with 4 bases between the two germline ends.

This clonotype was counted between two and nine times. The chain is built from TRBV7-9 and TRBJ2-4; D could derive from TRBD1 or TRBD2 (5 bases each). The CDR3 has 14 residues. Germline CDR1 is SEHNR and CDR2 is FQNEAQ (reference sequence). V was trimmed by 1 base and J by 8 bases, leaving 12 bases between them. The CDR3 is CASSLERVGDIQYF. DNA for the CDR3: TGTGCCAGCAGCTTAGAGAGGGTGGGGGACATTCAGTACTTC. Combining the CDR3 with reference TRBV7-9 and TRBJ2-4 gives the whole variable domain DTGVSQNPRHKITKRGQNVTFRCDPISEHNRLYWYRQTLGQGPEFLTYFQNEAQLEKSRLLSDRFSAERPKGSFSTLEIQRTEQGDSAMYLCASSLERVGDIQYFGAGTRLSVL.

This clonotype was picked up a small number of times. CDR3 bases: TGTGCCAGCAGACCGCCCGGGGGCCAAGAGACCCAGTACTTC. Protein sequence: CASRPPGGQETQYF. The V gene is TRBV7-9, the J gene TRBJ2-5; tentatively, D is TRBD2 (6 bases). V was pared by 6 bases and J by 1 base, with 12 bases between. This CDR3 region has 14 residues. Germline values: CDR1 SEHNR, CDR2 FQNEAQ (reference sequence).

V usage is TRBV14 and J usage is TRBJ2-3; TRBD1 agrees at 9 bases. V shed 3 bases, J shed 2 bases, and the junction held 9 bases outside the gene matches. Germline V gene sequence: CDR1 SGHDN, CDR2 FVKESK. The CDR3 length is 17 residues. CDR3 residues: CASSQSEQGADTDTQYF. The CDR3 DNA follows: TGTGCCAGCAGCCAGAGCGAACAGGGGGCAGACACAGATACGCAGTATTTT.

The chain is built from TRBV20-1 and TRBJ2-4, with a tentative D call TRBD1 (6 bases). This CDR3 contains 18 residues. Germline-derived CDR1 and CDR2 are DFQATT and SNEGSKA (reference sequence). V lost 6 bases to trimming and J lost 0 bases, with 24 bases between them. Here the CDR3 reads CSAARPTAGAGAKNIQYF. For the CDR3, the DNA is TGCAGTGCCGCGAGACCCACAGCAGGGGCCGGAGCCAAAAACATTCAGTACTTC.

This clonotype was seen more than once but under ten times. The chain combines TRBV4-1 with TRBJ2-2, with a tentative D call TRBD1 (6 bases). The germline V gene encodes CDR1 MGHRA and CDR2 YSYEKL. V was trimmed by 0 bases and J by 1 base, leaving 21 bases between them. This CDR3 is built from 20 residues. CDR3 amino acids: CASSQDPWETGPKNTGELFF. CDR3 sequence (DNA): TGCGCCAGCAGCCAAGATCCCTGGGAAACAGGGCCGAAGAACACCGGGGAGCTGTTTTTT.

The chain recombines TRBV6-1 with TRBJ1-1; TRBD1 is a possible D gene (6 bases). The CDR3 has 12 residues. The ends were cut back, 7 bases at V and 1 base at J, with 7 bases in the middle. Germline assignment: CDR1 MNHNS and CDR2 SASEGT. In nucleotides, the CDR3 is TGTGCCAGCAACAGGGCGAACACTGAAGCTTTCTTT. It is translated as CASNRANTEAFF.

The chain couples TRBV20-1 to TRBJ2-1; 8 bases are shared with TRBD1. With 0 bases clipped from V and 2 bases from J, the junction kept 15 bases outside the gene matches. CDR1 and CDR2 from the germline V gene are DFQATT and SNEGSKA (reference sequence). This CDR3 is built from 19 residues. The CDR3 DNA reads as TGCAGTGCTAGAGATGCCTCGACTTGGGCAGGGGGCCCCTACAATGAGCAGTTCTTC. Amino acids: CSARDASTWAGGPYNEQFF.

In this sample, this clonotype turned up many times. The V gene is TRBV7-2, the J gene TRBJ2-7; 9 bases align to TRBD2. The junction had 4 bases not matched to a gene; V was cut back by 0 bases and J by 4 bases. Germline assignment: CDR1 SGHTA and CDR2 FQGNSA. The CDR3 covers 15 residues. CDR3 region: CASSLAASGEYEQYV. For the CDR3, the DNA is TGTGCCAGCAGCTTAGCGGCTAGCGGGGAGTACGAGCAGTACGTC.

The V call is TRBV6-8, the J call TRBJ2-2; D gene unclear. V lost 0 bases to trimming and J lost 2 bases, with 13 bases between them. The germline CDR1 and CDR2 sequences are MNHGY and SAAAGT. This CDR3 spans 17 amino acids. For the CDR3, the DNA is TGTGCCAGCAGTTACTCGAAACCAGCCGCTAACACCGGGGAGCTGTTTTTT. It specifies CASSYSKPAANTGELFF.

The chain uses TRBV7-9 and TRBJ2-1; 8 bases match TRBD2. The germline V gene has CDR1 SEHNR and CDR2 FQNEAQ (reference sequence). This CDR3 is built from 13 residues. The junction had 5 bases not matched to a gene; V was cut back by 5 bases and J by 8 bases. The CDR3 nucleotides read TGTGCCAGCAGCCCCCGGGGGGGACATGAGCAGTTCTTC. It is translated as CASSPRGGHEQFF. The full variable domain, with the rest looked up from reference TRBV7-9 and TRBJ2-1, is DTGVSQNPRHKITKRGQNVTFRCDPISEHNRLYWYRQTLGQGPEFLTYFQNEAQLEKSRLLSDRFSAERPKGSFSTLEIQRTEQGDSAMYLCASSPRGGHEQFFGPGTRLTVL.

The gene calls are TRBV4-1 and TRBJ1-2; tentative D call: TRBD1 (5 bases). This CDR3 region has 14 residues. With 0 bases removed from V and 7 bases from J, the gap between germline ends came to 12 bases. Germline V lookup: CDR1 MGHRA, CDR2 YSYEKL. The CDR3 here is CASSQDQGESGYTF. The CDR3 DNA is TGCGCCAGCAGCCAAGATCAAGGGGAGTCTGGCTACACCTTC.

This clonotype occurred a few times. The V and J genes are TRBV6-5 and TRBJ2-3, with D perhaps matching TRBD1 or TRBD2 (5 bases each). The CDR3 runs 16 residues. V lost 0 bases, J lost 7 bases, and 17 bases lay in between. The germline CDR1 and CDR2 sequences are MNHEY and SVGAGI. The CDR3 DNA is TGTGCCAGCAGTTACTCGACCTCAACCTGGGGACATACGCAGTATTTT. This sequence encodes CASSYSTSTWGHTQYF.

This clonotype was counted a few times. The V call is TRBV2, the J call TRBJ1-1; TRBD1 is a possible D gene (6 bases). In germline, CDR1 is SNHLY, CDR2 FYNNEI. V gave up 1 base and J gave up 10 bases, with 13 bases separating them. This CDR3 comprises 13 residues. CDR3 loop: CASSEGGGEGAFF. In DNA form, the CDR3 reads TGTGCCAGCAGTGAAGGCGGGGGCGAAGGAGCTTTCTTT.

The rearrangement uses TRBV5-5 and TRBJ1-5; D gene ambiguous. This CDR3 contains 13 residues. The germline gives CDR1 SGHKS, CDR2 YYEKEE (reference sequence). The germline V and J ends were trimmed by 4 bases and 6 bases, with 11 bases remaining between them. CDR3 loop: CASSLDIRQPQHF. CDR3 DNA sequence: TGTGCCAGCAGCCTTGACATACGTCAGCCCCAGCATTTT.

The chain employs TRBV9 and TRBJ1-5; 9 nucleotides align to TRBD1. V lost 3 bases to trimming and J lost 5 bases; unmatched junction nucleotides: 15. The CDR3 is 18 residues long. Looked up from germline, CDR1 is SGDLS and CDR2 is YYNGEE. The CDR3 nucleotides read TGTGCCAGCAGCGGAGACCCAGCTTTACAGGGGGCGGATCAGCCCCAGCATTTT. Translating gives CASSGDPALQGADQPQHF.

J is TRBJ1-1 and V is TRBV7-9; unclear D gene. Germline CDR1 and CDR2: SEHNR and FQNEAQ (reference sequence). The CDR3 covers 12 residues. Trimming took off 3 bases at V and 7 bases at J, with 9 bases between the two ends. CDR3 nucleotide sequence: TGTGCCAGCAGCTTTCGTGTGGATGAAGCTTTCTTT. Its protein is CASSFRVDEAFF.

The CDR3 DNA reads TGTGCCAGCGCAGAACAAGGACAGCTTAATTCACCCCTCCACTTT. It codes for CASAEQGQLNSPLHF. The chain uses TRBV11-1 and TRBJ1-6; possible D gene TRBD1, 6 bases. The CDR3 totals 15 residues. Trimming stripped 8 bases from V and 6 bases from J, with 17 bases between. Germline-derived CDR1 and CDR2 are SGHAT and FQDESV (reference sequence).

This clonotype was detected ten times or more. V usage is TRBV5-5 and J usage is TRBJ1-1; D is perhaps TRBD1 (5 bases). Germline CDR1 and CDR2: SGHKS and YYEKEE (reference sequence). The V end was cut by 2 bases, the J end by 4 bases, with 9 bases between. The CDR3 length is 13 residues. As DNA, the CDR3 is TGTGCCAGCAGCTTCAGGGAGGGCACTGAAGCTTTCTTT. This codes for CASSFREGTEAFF.

This clonotype was found many times. The chain uses TRBV7-8 and TRBJ1-1, with D unresolved. Germline values: CDR1 SGHVS, CDR2 FQNEAQ. CDR3 length: 12 residues. The ends were cut back, 5 bases at V and 7 bases at J, with 11 bases in the middle. The CDR3 reads CASSPTAREAFF. Here the CDR3 DNA reads TGTGCCAGCAGCCCCACCGCCCGTGAAGCTTTCTTT.

V usage is TRBV5-5 and J usage is TRBJ2-7; the D is unclear. With 2 bases removed from V and 0 bases from J, the gap between germline ends came to 12 bases. CDR1 and CDR2 from the germline V gene are SGHKS and YYEKEE (reference sequence). This CDR3 comprises 15 residues. Written as DNA, the CDR3 is TGTGCCAGCAGCTTAAAAGGAATTCACTCCTACGAGCAGTACGTC. Its translation is CASSLKGIHSYEQYV.